A selection of T cell receptor beta chains follows, all from one sample in a study of shared clonotypes between healthy human individuals. Profiled with immunoSEQ multiplex PCR; TCRdb holds only in-frame clones, not every one. Counted here are 1.5 million to 2.5 million clones, around 96% occurring once; the ten biggest clones make up 0.9% to 1.5%. The specimen sequenced was naive CD8+ T cells sorted from blood. The source of these receptors is a man younger than 35 in good health. CDR3s include the opening cysteine and the closing phenylalanine or tryptophan. D genes are given only for firm matches. Expanded clones get a size class; other rows say once, few or many, or leave the size out.

J gene: TRBJ2-1
clone size: NA
V gene: TRBV7-9
CDR3 length: 15
D gene: NA
CDR3 DNA: TGTGCCAGCAGCTTCGACCTGAGCTCCTACAATGAGCAGTTCTTC
CDR3 protein: CASSFDLSSYNEQFF

J gene: TRBJ1-1
clone size: NA
V gene: TRBV5-6
CDR3 length: 14
D gene: NA
CDR3 DNA: TGTGCCAGCAGCTTGTTATGGGGTGACACTGAAGCTTTCTTT
CDR3 protein: CASSLLWGDTEAFF

J gene: TRBJ1-6
clone size: NA
V gene: TRBV4-1
CDR3 length: 18
D gene: TRBD1
CDR3 DNA: TGCGCCAGCAGCCAGGGACAGGGGGTGAGCTCCTATAATTCACCCCTCCACTTT
CDR3 protein: CASSQGQGVSSYNSPLHF

J gene: TRBJ2-7
clone size: NA
V gene: TRBV7-8
CDR3 length: 14
D gene: TRBD1
CDR3 DNA: TGTGCCAGCAGCTTAATGGGACAGGGTTACGAGCAGTACTTC
CDR3 protein: CASSLMGQGYEQYF

J gene: TRBJ1-2
clone size: NA
V gene: TRBV7-8
CDR3 length: 13
D gene: NA
CDR3 DNA: TGTGCCAGCAGCTTAGACGGGCCCTATGGCTACACCTTC
CDR3 protein: CASSLDGPYGYTF

J gene: TRBJ2-1
clone size: NA
V gene: TRBV7-6
CDR3 length: 16
D gene: TRBD2
CDR3 DNA: TGTGCCAGCAGCTTAGAAGTAGCGGGAGAGTACAATGAGCAGTTCTTC
CDR3 protein: CASSLEVAGEYNEQFF

J gene: TRBJ2-7
clone size: NA
V gene: TRBV4-1
CDR3 length: 14
D gene: NA
CDR3 DNA: TGCGCCAGCAGCCCTCTACCATCCTCCTACGAGCAGTACTTC
CDR3 protein: CASSPLPSSYEQYF

J gene: TRBJ2-7
clone size: NA
V gene: TRBV5-5
CDR3 length: 15
D gene: NA
CDR3 DNA: TGTGCCAGCAGCTTCGTGAGCGGGTCCTCCTACGAGCAGTACTTC
CDR3 protein: CASSFVSGSSYEQYF

J gene: TRBJ2-1
clone size: NA
V gene: TRBV7-2
CDR3 length: 14
D gene: NA
CDR3 DNA: TGTGCCAGCAGCTTAACCGCAACCTACAATGAGCAGTTCTTC
CDR3 protein: CASSLTATYNEQFF

J gene: TRBJ1-4
clone size: NA
V gene: TRBV28
CDR3 length: 14
D gene: TRBD1
CDR3 DNA: TGTGCCAGCAGTTTGACAGGGTTTGTTGAAAAACTGTTTTTT
CDR3 protein: CASSLTGFVEKLFF

J gene: TRBJ1-5
clone size: NA
V gene: TRBV9
CDR3 length: 14
D gene: NA
CDR3 DNA: TGTGCCAGCAGCGGGGGACCAGAGATGGAGCCCCAGCATTTT
CDR3 protein: CASSGGPEMEPQHF

J gene: TRBJ2-7
clone size: NA
V gene: TRBV7-9
CDR3 length: 12
D gene: NA
CDR3 DNA: TGTGCCAGCAGCCGGACAAGTTACGAGCAGTACTTC
CDR3 protein: CASSRTSYEQYF

J gene: TRBJ1-2
clone size: NA
V gene: TRBV2
CDR3 length: 16
D gene: NA
CDR3 DNA: TGTGCCAGCAGTGAAGGGGGTCCGAATCTTAACTATGGCTACACCTTC
CDR3 protein: CASSEGGPNLNYGYTF

J gene: TRBJ2-7
clone size: NA
V gene: TRBV6-1
CDR3 length: 13
D gene: NA
CDR3 DNA: TGTGCCAGCAGAGGCGTAGCGTTCTACGAGCAGTACTTC
CDR3 protein: CASRGVAFYEQYF

J gene: TRBJ2-1
clone size: NA
V gene: TRBV16
CDR3 length: 11
D gene: NA
CDR3 DNA: TGTGCCAGCAGCCCAAACAATGAGCAGTTCTTC
CDR3 protein: CASSPNNEQFF

J gene: TRBJ2-5
clone size: NA
V gene: TRBV5-4
CDR3 length: 15
D gene: NA
CDR3 DNA: TGTGCCAGCAGCTTGGTGGGCACCGGCGAAGAGACCCAGTACTTC
CDR3 protein: CASSLVGTGEETQYF

J gene: TRBJ1-1
clone size: NA
V gene: TRBV6-1
CDR3 length: 14
D gene: NA
CDR3 DNA: TGTGCCAGCAGTGAAGGCGGGACGCCCCCTGAAGCTTTCTTT
CDR3 protein: CASSEGGTPPEAFF

J gene: TRBJ2-7
clone size: NA
V gene: TRBV6-5
CDR3 length: 13
D gene: NA
CDR3 DNA: TGTGCCAGCAATCCTAGTGGAGCCTACGAGCAGTACTTC
CDR3 protein: CASNPSGAYEQYF

J gene: TRBJ2-3
clone size: NA
V gene: TRBV18
CDR3 length: 17
D gene: TRBD1
CDR3 DNA: TGTGCCAGCTCACCAAACAGGGGTGCTACGGGCACAGATACGCAGTATTTT
CDR3 protein: CASSPNRGATGTDTQYF

J gene: TRBJ2-5
clone size: NA
V gene: TRBV5-1
CDR3 length: 16
D gene: TRBD2
CDR3 DNA: TGCGCCAGCAGCTTGGACGGGGAGGGGACCCAAGAGACCCAGTACTTC
CDR3 protein: CASSLDGEGTQETQYF

J gene: TRBJ1-5
clone size: NA
V gene: TRBV28
CDR3 length: 15
D gene: TRBD1
CDR3 DNA: TGTGCCAGCAGCCTGGGACAGGGATTCAGGCAGCCCCAGCATTTT
CDR3 protein: CASSLGQGFRQPQHF

J gene: TRBJ1-2
clone size: NA
V gene: TRBV6-5
CDR3 length: 13
D gene: NA
CDR3 DNA: TGTGCCAGCAGTTACTCCCTTTACTATGGCTACACCTTC
CDR3 protein: CASSYSLYYGYTF

J gene: TRBJ2-5
clone size: NA
V gene: TRBV29-1
CDR3 length: 16
D gene: NA
CDR3 DNA: TGCAGCGTCAACCTGAGGGGGGGCCAGGAGCAAGAGACCCAGTACTTC
CDR3 protein: CSVNLRGGQEQETQYF

J gene: TRBJ2-2
clone size: NA
V gene: TRBV27
CDR3 length: 16
D gene: NA
CDR3 DNA: TGTGCCAGCAGTCCTCTCGACAGGGAGGACACCGGGGAGCTGTTTTTT
CDR3 protein: CASSPLDREDTGELFF

J gene: TRBJ2-7
clone size: NA
V gene: TRBV5-6
CDR3 length: 17
D gene: TRBD2
CDR3 DNA: TGTGCCAGCAGCTACATTGGCGAGGCTAGCGGCACGATTGGGCAGTACTTC
CDR3 protein: CASSYIGEASGTIGQYF

J gene: TRBJ1-4
clone size: once
V gene: TRBV11-2
CDR3 length: 16
D gene: NA
CDR3 DNA: TGTGCCAGCAGCCCAACGAGGGGGGGAACTAATGAAAAACTGTTTTTT
CDR3 protein: CASSPTRGGTNEKLFF

J gene: TRBJ2-3
clone size: NA
V gene: TRBV4-1
CDR3 length: 16
D gene: NA
CDR3 DNA: TGCGCCAGCAGCCACACCCCCCCGGGGTCCACAGATACGCAGTATTTT
CDR3 protein: CASSHTPPGSTDTQYF

J gene: TRBJ1-3
clone size: NA
V gene: TRBV30
CDR3 length: 14
D gene: NA
CDR3 DNA: TGTGCCTGGAGTATCCGGGGGACAGGAAACACCATATATTTT
CDR3 protein: CAWSIRGTGNTIYF

J gene: TRBJ1-2
clone size: NA
V gene: TRBV5-5
CDR3 length: 15
D gene: NA
CDR3 DNA: TGTGCCAGCACCCGTGAGGGGCAGCCTAACTATGGCTACACCTTC
CDR3 protein: CASTREGQPNYGYTF

J gene: TRBJ1-1
clone size: NA
V gene: TRBV13
CDR3 length: 15
D gene: NA
CDR3 DNA: TGTGCCAGCAGCATCACGGAGACTGTGAACACTGAAGCTTTCTTT
CDR3 protein: CASSITETVNTEAFF